Below are 5 T cell receptor beta chains sequenced from a single sample in a study of blood T cell repertoires in COVID-19 (dated by TCRdb to the early 2020s). The method behind the library was the immunoSEQ multiplex PCR assay. TCRdb retrieved this table from immuneACCESS and kept in-frame rearrangements only. Not all clones are present; in checked studies, unresolved V genes account for under half, and no reason is known for the remainder. Counted in this sample were about 120,000 clones; around 84% of them appeared once. The ten largest account for about 13% of the sample. Sequenced sample: peripheral blood. The receptors were gathered from a human donor in a cohort sampled during active COVID-19.

This clone was seen once. The chain couples TRBV27 to TRBJ1-5; 8 bases line up with TRBD1. The CDR3 runs to 15 residues. With 4 bases clipped from V and 2 bases from J, the junction kept 4 bases outside the gene matches. CDR1 and CDR2 (germline): MNHEY, SMNVEV (reference sequence). CDR3 sequence: CASSSRGLGNQPQHF. DNA of the CDR3: TGTGCCAGCAGTTCCAGGGGGCTGGGCAATCAGCCCCAGCATTTT.

The chain is built from TRBV5-5 and TRBJ2-7, with D maybe TRBD1 (5 bases). This CDR3 has 14 residues. Between the trimmed V and J ends, which lost 0 bases and 5 bases, there was a span of 12 bases. Germline CDR1 is SGHKS and CDR2 is YYEKEE (reference sequence). The CDR3 bases are TGTGCCAGCAGCTTGGCCGACAGATTTAACGAGCAGTACTTC. The encoded protein is CASSLADRFNEQYF.

The rearrangement joins TRBV12-3 or TRBV12-4 to TRBJ1-4, with TRBD1 matching 8 bases. V lost 5 bases, J lost 16 bases, and 9 bases stayed unmatched. This CDR3 is 12 amino acids long. The chain's CDR3 is CASSRGQAAKFF. DNA of the CDR3: TGTGCCAGCAGTAGGGGACAGGCGGCAAAGTTTTTT.

The genes are TRBV5-1 and TRBJ2-7; 10 bases are shared with TRBD1. The CDR3 is 19 amino acids. Losses at the gene ends were 4 bases for V and 1 base for J; bases not matched to a gene: 17. From germline, CDR1 is SGHRS and CDR2 YFSETQ. CDR3 bases: TGCGCCAGCAGCCCCCGTCCCGGGACAGGGGCAAGTTCGTCCTACGAGCAGTACTTC. The encoded protein is CASSPRPGTGASSSYEQYF.

The V and J genes are TRBV19 and TRBJ2-3; D is uncertain. Trimming removed 0 bases at V and 2 bases at J, with 9 bases between. Germline V lookup: CDR1 LNHDA, CDR2 SQIVND (reference sequence). The CDR3 loop spans 15 amino acids. CDR3 nucleotide sequence: TGTGCCAGTAGTATAGATAACTCCCCCACAGATACGCAGTATTTT. Protein sequence: CASSIDNSPTDTQYF.